This T cell receptor beta chain comes out of a study of T cell repertoires in aging, cancer and after chemotherapy. Turning to the study itself: Donors were grouped into six age bands spanning 30 or younger through 70 or older. About 8.9 million TCR reads made up the full dataset. Overall study results and limits: These repertoire data do not allow conclusions about immunological memory after chemotherapy. Untreated cancer patients had significantly lower blood TCR diversity than age-matched healthy donors.

Germline V gene lookup returns CDR1 PRHDT and CDR2 FYEKMQ (reference sequence). The junction had 9 bases not matched to a gene; V was cut back by 6 bases and J by 4 bases. The CDR3 totals 15 residues. Amplification of TCR beta used genomic DNA extracted from peripheral blood. This clonotype was seen a few times. Its antigen is unidentified. A mixed TRB-A/B primer pool amplified rearranged TRB by multiplex touch-down PCR. TCRdb reanalysed the multiplex PCR reads using MiXCR and keeps one entry per CDR3 protein. In the table there are around 6,100 distinct CDR3 sequences, roughly 29% of which are singletons.

The clonotype was recovered from a human donor with a blood cancer. The donor label of this sample is uncertain. The sample taken for sequencing was blood. The chain recombines TRBV13 with TRBJ2-7; TRBD1 matches 10 bases. DNA for the CDR3: TGTGCCAGCAGTTCCGCGGGACAGGGGTTTTACGAGCAGTACTTC. Translated, it gives CASSSAGQGFYEQYF.